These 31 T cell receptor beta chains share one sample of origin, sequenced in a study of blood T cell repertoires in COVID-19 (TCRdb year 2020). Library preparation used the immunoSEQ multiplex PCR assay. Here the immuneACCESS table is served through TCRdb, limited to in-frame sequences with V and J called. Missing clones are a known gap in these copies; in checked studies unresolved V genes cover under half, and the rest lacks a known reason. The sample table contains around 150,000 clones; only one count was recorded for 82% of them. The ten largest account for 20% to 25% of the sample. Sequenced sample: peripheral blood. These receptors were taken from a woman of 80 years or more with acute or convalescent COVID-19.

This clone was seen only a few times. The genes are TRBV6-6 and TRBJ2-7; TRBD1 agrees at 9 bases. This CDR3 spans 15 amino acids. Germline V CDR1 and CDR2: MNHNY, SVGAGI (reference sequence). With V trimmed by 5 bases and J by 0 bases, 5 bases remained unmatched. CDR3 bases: TGTGCCAGCAGTGACCCGGGACAGGGCTCCTACGAGCAGTACTTC. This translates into CASSDPGQGSYEQYF.

The CDR3 here is CASSWRGSSTDTQYF. The DNA for the CDR3 is TGTGCCAGCAGTTGGAGGGGATCAAGCACAGATACGCAGTATTTT. The chain links TRBV27 to TRBJ2-3; the D gene is possibly TRBD2 (6 bases). The CDR3 contains 15 residues. Trimming shortened V by 4 bases and J by 0 bases, and 11 bases separated the two germline ends. Germline loops: CDR1 MNHEY, CDR2 SMNVEV (reference sequence).

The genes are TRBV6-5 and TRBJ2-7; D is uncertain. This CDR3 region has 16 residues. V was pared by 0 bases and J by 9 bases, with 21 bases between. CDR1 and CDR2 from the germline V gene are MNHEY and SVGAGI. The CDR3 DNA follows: TGTGCCAGCAGTTACTCGAACGTCGGCTCTACCCGAGGGCAGTACTTC. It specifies CASSYSNVGSTRGQYF.

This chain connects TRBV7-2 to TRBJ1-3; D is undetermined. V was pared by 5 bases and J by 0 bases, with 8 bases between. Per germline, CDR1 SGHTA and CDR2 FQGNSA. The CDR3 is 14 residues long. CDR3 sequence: CASSPPSSGNTIYF. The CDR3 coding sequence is TGTGCCAGCAGCCCTCCGAGCTCTGGAAACACCATATATTTT.

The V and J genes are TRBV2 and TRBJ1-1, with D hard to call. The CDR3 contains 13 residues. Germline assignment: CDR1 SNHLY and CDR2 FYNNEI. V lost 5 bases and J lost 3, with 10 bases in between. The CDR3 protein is CASSRGRDTEAFF. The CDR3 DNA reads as TGTGCCAGCAGTCGAGGGAGGGACACTGAAGCTTTCTTT.

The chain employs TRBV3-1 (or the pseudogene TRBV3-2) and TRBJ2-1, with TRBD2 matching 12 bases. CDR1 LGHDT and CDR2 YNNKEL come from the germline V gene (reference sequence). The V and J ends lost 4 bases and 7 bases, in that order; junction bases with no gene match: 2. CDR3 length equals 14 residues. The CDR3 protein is CASSPSGRGNEQFF. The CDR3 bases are TGTGCCAGCAGCCCTAGCGGGAGGGGAAATGAGCAGTTCTTC.

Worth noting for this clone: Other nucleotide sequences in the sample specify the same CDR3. CDR3 protein: CASSLGQNYGYTF. CDR3 nucleotide sequence: TGTGCCAGCAGCTTGGGACAAAACTATGGCTACACCTTC. The chain has TRBV11-2 and TRBJ1-2, with D maybe TRBD1 (6 bases). The germline V and J ends were trimmed by 3 bases and 2 bases, with 7 bases remaining between them. This CDR3 is built from 13 residues. In germline, CDR1 is SGHAT, CDR2 FQNNGV.

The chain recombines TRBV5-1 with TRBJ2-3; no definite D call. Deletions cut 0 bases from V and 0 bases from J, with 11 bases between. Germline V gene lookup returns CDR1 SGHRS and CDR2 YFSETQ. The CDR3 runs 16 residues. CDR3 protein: CASSLEFQASTDTQYF. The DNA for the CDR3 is TGCGCCAGCAGCTTGGAATTCCAGGCCAGCACAGATACGCAGTATTTT.

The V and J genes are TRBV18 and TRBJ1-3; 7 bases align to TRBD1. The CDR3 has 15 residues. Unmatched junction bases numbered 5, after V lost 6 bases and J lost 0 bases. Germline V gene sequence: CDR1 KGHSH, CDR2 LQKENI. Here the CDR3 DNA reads TGTGCCAGCTCGCAGACAGGGTCCTCTGGAAACACCATATATTTT. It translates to CASSQTGSSGNTIYF.

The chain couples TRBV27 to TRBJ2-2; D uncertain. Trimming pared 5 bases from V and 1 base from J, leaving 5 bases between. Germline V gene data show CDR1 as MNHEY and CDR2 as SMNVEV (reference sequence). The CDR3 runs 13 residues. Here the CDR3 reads CASSRQNTGELFF. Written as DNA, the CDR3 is TGTGCCAGCAGTAGACAGAACACCGGGGAGCTGTTTTTT.

CDR3 bases: TGCGCCAGCAGCCAAGAACAGGGGGCAGGCTACGAGCAGTACTTC. Translating gives CASSQEQGAGYEQYF. The V gene is TRBV4-1, the J gene TRBJ2-7; 9 positions agree with TRBD1. The CDR3 totals 15 residues. CDR1 and CDR2 (germline): MGHRA, YSYEKL. The V and J ends lost 0 bases and 3 bases, in that order; junction bases with no gene match: 3.

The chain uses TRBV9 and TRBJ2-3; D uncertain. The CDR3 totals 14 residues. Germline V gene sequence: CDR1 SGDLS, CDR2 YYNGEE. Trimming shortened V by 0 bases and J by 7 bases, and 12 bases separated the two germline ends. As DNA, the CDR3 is TGTGCCAGCAGCGTAGCCCCCGGAGAGTATACGCAGTATTTT. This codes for CASSVAPGEYTQYF.

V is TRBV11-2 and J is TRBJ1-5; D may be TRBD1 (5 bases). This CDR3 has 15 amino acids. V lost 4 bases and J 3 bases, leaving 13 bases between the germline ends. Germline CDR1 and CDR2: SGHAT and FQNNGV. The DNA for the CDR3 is TGTGCCAGCAGCTCTGACAGTTCTAACAATCAGCCCCAGCATTTT. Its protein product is CASSSDSSNNQPQHF.

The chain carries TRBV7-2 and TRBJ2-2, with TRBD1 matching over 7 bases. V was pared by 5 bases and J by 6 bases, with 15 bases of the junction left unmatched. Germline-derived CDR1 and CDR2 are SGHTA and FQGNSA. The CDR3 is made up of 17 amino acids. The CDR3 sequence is CASSPFGPGTDPGELFF. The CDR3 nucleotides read TGTGCCAGCAGCCCGTTCGGACCCGGGACAGACCCCGGGGAGCTGTTTTTT.

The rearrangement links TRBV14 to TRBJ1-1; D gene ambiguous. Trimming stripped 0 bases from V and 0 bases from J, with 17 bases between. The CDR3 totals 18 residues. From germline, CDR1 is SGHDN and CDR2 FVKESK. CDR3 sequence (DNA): TGTGCCAGCAGCCAAGATGTAGACGAGGGTCATATGAACACTGAAGCTTTCTTT. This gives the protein CASSQDVDEGHMNTEAFF.

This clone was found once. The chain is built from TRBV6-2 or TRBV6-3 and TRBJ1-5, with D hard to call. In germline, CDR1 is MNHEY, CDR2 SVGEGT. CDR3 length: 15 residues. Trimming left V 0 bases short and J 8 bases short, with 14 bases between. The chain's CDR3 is CASSYSFARTEPQHF. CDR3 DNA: TGTGCCAGCAGTTACTCGTTTGCTAGAACGGAGCCCCAGCATTTT.

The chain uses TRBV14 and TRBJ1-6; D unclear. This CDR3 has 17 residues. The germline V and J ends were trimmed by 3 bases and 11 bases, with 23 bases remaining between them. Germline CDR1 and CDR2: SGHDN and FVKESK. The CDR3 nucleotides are TGTGCCAGCAGCCAGAAGGGCAAGGCGGGCTTCTTCCCACCCCTCCACTTT. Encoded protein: CASSQKGKAGFFPPLHF.

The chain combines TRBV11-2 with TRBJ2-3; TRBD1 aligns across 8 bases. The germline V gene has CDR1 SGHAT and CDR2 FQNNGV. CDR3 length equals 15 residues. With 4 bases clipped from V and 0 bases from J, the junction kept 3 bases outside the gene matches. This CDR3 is CASSSPGGSTDTQYF. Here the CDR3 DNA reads TGTGCCAGCAGCTCTCCAGGGGGCAGCACAGATACGCAGTATTTT.

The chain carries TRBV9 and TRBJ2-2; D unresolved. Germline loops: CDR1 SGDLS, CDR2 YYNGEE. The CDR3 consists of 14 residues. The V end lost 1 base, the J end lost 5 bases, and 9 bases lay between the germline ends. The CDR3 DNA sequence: TGTGCCAGCAGCGTACTCGTCGGGACCGGGGAGCTGTTTTTT. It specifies CASSVLVGTGELFF.

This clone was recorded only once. In nucleotides, the CDR3 is TGTGCCTCCGGGCGGGGACAGGACTCCTACGAGCAGTACTTC. Its translation is CASGRGQDSYEQYF. J is TRBJ2-7 and V is TRBV9, with 8 bases fitting TRBD1. The CDR3 length is 14 residues. Losses at the gene ends were 10 bases for V and 0 bases for J; bases not matched to a gene: 9. Germline CDR1 is SGDLS and CDR2 is YYNGEE. Supplemented by reference TRBV9 and TRBJ2-7, the full variable domain reads DSGVTQTPKHLITATGQRVTLRCSPRSGDLSVYWYQQSLDQGLQFLIQYYNGEERAKGNILERFSAQQFPDLHSELNLSSLELGDSALYFCASGRGQDSYEQYFGPGTRLTVT.

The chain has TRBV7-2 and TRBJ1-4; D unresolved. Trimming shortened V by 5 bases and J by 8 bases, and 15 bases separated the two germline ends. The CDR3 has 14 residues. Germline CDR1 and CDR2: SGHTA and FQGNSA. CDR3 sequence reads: CASSRLAGNEKLFF. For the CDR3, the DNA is TGTGCCAGCAGCCGCCTTGCGGGGAACGAAAAACTGTTTTTT. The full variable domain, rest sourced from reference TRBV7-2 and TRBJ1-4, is GAGVSQSPSNKVTEKGKDVELRCDPISGHTALYWYRQSLGQGLEFLIYFQGNSAPDKSGLPSDRFSAERTGGSVSTLTIQRTQQEDSAVYLCASSRLAGNEKLFFGSGTQLSVL.

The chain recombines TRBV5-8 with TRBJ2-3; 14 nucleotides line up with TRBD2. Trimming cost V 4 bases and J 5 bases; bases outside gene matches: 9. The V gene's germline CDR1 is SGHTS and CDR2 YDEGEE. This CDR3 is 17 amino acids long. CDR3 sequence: CASSLGLAGAGRDTQYF. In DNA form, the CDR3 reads TGTGCCAGCAGCCTGGGACTAGCGGGAGCTGGTAGAGATACGCAGTATTTT.

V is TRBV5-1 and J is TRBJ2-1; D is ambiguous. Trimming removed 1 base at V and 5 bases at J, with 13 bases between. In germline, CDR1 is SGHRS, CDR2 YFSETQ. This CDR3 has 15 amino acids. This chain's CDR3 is CASSLSPGSNNEQFF. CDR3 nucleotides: TGCGCCAGCAGCTTGTCACCCGGGTCGAACAATGAGCAGTTCTTC.

Here the CDR3 DNA reads TGTGCCTGGAGTGTTCAAGCGGGGACCTACGAGCAGTACTTC. Translated, it gives CAWSVQAGTYEQYF. The chain links TRBV30 to TRBJ2-7, with 7 bases matching TRBD2. Germline trimming cut 0 bases from V and 2 bases from J; bases unmatched to any gene: 4. The V gene's germline CDR1 is GTSNPN and CDR2 SVGIG (reference sequence). This CDR3 is built from 14 residues.

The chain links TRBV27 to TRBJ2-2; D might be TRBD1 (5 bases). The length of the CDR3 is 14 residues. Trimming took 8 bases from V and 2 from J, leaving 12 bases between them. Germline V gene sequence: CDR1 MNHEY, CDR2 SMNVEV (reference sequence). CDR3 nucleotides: TGTGCCAGCCTTTGGGGCACTAACACCGGGGAGCTGTTTTTT. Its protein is CASLWGTNTGELFF.

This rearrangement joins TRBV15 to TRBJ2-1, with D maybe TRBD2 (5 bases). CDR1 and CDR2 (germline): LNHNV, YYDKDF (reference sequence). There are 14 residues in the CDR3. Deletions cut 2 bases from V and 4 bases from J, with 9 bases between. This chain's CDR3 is CATSRSGSYNEQFF. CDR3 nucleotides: TGTGCCACCAGCAGAAGCGGTTCTTACAATGAGCAGTTCTTC.

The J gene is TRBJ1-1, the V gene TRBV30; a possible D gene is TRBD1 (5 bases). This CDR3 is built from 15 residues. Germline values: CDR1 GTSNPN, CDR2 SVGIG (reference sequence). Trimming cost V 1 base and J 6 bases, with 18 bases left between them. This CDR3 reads CAWSDKGKVGAEAFF. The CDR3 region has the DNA TGTGCCTGGAGTGACAAGGGGAAGGTTGGCGCTGAAGCTTTCTTT.

CDR3 protein: CSVYSYEQYF. In DNA form, the CDR3 reads TGCAGCGTATACAGTTACGAGCAGTACTTC. The genes are TRBV29-1 and TRBJ2-7; no firm D call. The germline V gene encodes CDR1 SQVTM and CDR2 ANQGSEA. V lost 6 bases, J lost 4 bases, and 7 bases lay in between. The CDR3 sequence is 10 residues long.

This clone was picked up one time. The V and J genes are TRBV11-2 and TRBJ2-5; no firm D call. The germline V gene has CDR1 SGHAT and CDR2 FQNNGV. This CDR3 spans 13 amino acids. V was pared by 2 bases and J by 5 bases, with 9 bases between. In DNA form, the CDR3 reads TGTGCCAGCAGCTTACTACTTCGGGAGACCCAGTACTTC. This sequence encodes CASSLLLRETQYF.

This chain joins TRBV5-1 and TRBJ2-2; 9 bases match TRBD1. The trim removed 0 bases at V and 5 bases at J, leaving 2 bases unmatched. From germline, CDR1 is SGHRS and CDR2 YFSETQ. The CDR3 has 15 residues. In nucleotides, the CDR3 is TGCGCCAGCAGCTTGGCCGACAGGGGGACCGGGGAGCTGTTTTTT. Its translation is CASSLADRGTGELFF.

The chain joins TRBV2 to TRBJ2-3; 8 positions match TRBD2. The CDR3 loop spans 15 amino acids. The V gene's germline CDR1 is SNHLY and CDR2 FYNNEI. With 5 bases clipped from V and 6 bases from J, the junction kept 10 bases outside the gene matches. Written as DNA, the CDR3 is TGTGCCAGCAGTCAAACGGGGACTAGAGGGGATACGCAGTATTTT. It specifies CASSQTGTRGDTQYF.